The present TCR beta chain was sequenced within a study of T cells and copy number aberrations in small-cell lung cancer (dated by TCRdb to about 2021). Some background on the complete study: Whole-exome sequencing of the same tumor regions was paired with TCR repertoire sequencing so that T cell metrics could be related to mutations and copy number aberrations. Tumor TCR data were available for roughly 16 patients, and under 15 patients had TCR data from both tumor and normal tissue.

The CDR3 holds 12 amino acids from the cysteine to the phenylalanine. Left in the record is the CDR3 DNA by itself, 36 bases read in frame from the first base. CDR1 and CDR2, per the germline V gene (reference sequence), are GTSNPN and SVGIG. The donors were limited-stage small-cell lung cancer patients who had surgical resection in Hangzhou, China, between about 2007 and 2020. All donors were treated with upfront surgery without preoperative chemotherapy or radiotherapy, and immunotherapy was not given to any donor before or after surgery. In the sequenced cohort of around 19 patients, every patient was either a smoker or a heavy second-hand smoker. To represent spatial heterogeneity of the primary tumors, three regions were collected from each tumor FFPE block using a grid approach. To enrich for malignant cells, tumor regions underwent macrodissection, and selection was restricted to regions expected to yield at least 150 ng DNA. To characterize heterogeneity of the T cell repertoire, the study applied multi-region TCR-beta sequencing to resected limited-stage small-cell lung cancers and to tumor-adjacent lung tissue. The AllPrep DNA/RNA FFPE Kit (Qiagen) was used to extract genomic DNA from FFPE tissue.

Using multiplexed V- and J-gene primers, the immunoSEQ hsTCRB Kit amplified TCR-beta CDR3 regions from genomic DNA. Unique DNA barcodes were added in a second PCR, and the samples were pooled together with one negative control and one positive control. An Illumina MiSeq running a 150-cycle paired-end protocol was used to sequence the pooled TCR-beta libraries. From the authors' description of their analysis: Adaptive Biotechnologies processed the raw sequencing data into a report containing normalized, annotated TCR-beta repertoires. T-cell density was computed as TCR-beta templates normalized to usable DNA, which was estimated by amplifying housekeeping genes. Richness was defined as the count of unique rearrangements, and clonality was defined as 1 minus Pielou's evenness. The Jaccard index, the Morisita overlap index, and the proportion of shared top-20 clonotypes were used to quantify intratumor TCR heterogeneity between regions. TCRdb took over this immuneACCESS table, retaining in-frame rearrangements with V and J assigned. Such tables are incomplete; in checked studies, under half of the missing clones stem from an unresolved V gene, and the remainder is unexplained. The V and J calls and clone size are taken from that table; D and trimming were inferred from the DNA. Recorded for this sample are about 930 clones; just under 95% of them occurred a single time. Together, the top ten hold about 2.1% of the sample.

Results the study describes overall, beyond this receptor: The study was limited by a small sample size because surgical resection is uncommon in small-cell lung cancer, and the findings require validation. All specimens were formalin-fixed paraffin-embedded tissue, which is known to introduce sequencing artifacts. The TCR repertoire varied greatly across regions, with about 79.9-98% of clones confined to one region, an overlap lower than in localized NSCLC. Tumors had lower T-cell density, richness and clonality than adjacent lung tissue, though the difference in density was not significant. Tumor T-cell density, richness and clonality were negatively correlated with higher copy number aberration burden.

Concerning this clone itself: This receptor's antigen is unknown. Within one base of it there is no much larger clone, and no base qualities were kept.

The V and J genes are TRBV30 and TRBJ2-5; 7 of the junction bases match TRBD1. Gene TRBJ2-7 matches the end of the DNA better, so the J call may be wrong. Sequencing was done on a sample of tumor tissue. The TCR originated in a woman aged 45-59 years with small cell lung cancer. The sequenced DNA: TGTGCCTGGGAGGGGACAGCCTACGAGCAGTACTTC. Translated, this is CAWEGTAYEQYF.